The clone carrying this T cell receptor (beta chain) was seen more than once but under ten times. Its cognate antigen is unknown. Treatment reported: oral pan-JAK inhibitor, 5-10 mg twice daily. Lesional scalp punch biopsies and peripheral blood came from alopecia areata patients. Extracted RNA was reverse transcribed, and the resulting cDNA served as sequencing template. Here immunoSEQ multiplex PCR was the method, and the copy in TCRdb shows in-frame clones only, minus some. Here the sample spans about 250,000 clones, about 60% being singletons. Trimming cost V 6 bases and J 4 bases; bases outside gene matches: 3. This CDR3 region has 14 residues. CDR1 is SQVTM, CDR2 ANQGSEA, per germline. The sample comes from a study of CD8+ T cells in alopecia areata. The overall study: At a dose of 5 to 10 mg twice daily, oral tofacitinib was given to treated patients. Once tofacitinib had been taken for 6 to 18 months, 6 months off drug followed. The study, taken as a whole, reports: Expanded CD8+ clones among the top 100, and scalp clonality, were significantly decreased by tofacitinib.

V and J are TRBV29-1 and TRBJ2-3, with TRBD2 matching over 14 bases. The receptor comes from a human donor with alopecia areata. Sequencing was performed on CD4+ T cells sorted from blood, taken around week 54, from a patient treated with tofacitinib. CDR3 sequence reads: CSVTSGGGADTQYF. CDR3 DNA: TGCAGCGTGACTAGCGGGGGGGGAGCAGATACGCAGTATTTT.